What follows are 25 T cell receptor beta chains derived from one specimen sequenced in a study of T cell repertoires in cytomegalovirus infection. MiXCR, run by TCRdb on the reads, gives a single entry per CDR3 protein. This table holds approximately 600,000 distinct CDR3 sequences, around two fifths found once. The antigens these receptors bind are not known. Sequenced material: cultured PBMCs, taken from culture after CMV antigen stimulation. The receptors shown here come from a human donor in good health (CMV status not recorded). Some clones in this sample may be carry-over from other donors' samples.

CDR3: CASSLETSGDSYF. DNA for the CDR3: TGTGCCAGCAGCTTAGAAACGTCCGGGGACAGCTATTTT. The chain links TRBV7-9 to TRBJ1-3, with 7 bases lining up with TRBD1. The germline gives CDR1 SEHNR, CDR2 FQNEAQ (reference sequence). The V gene end was trimmed by 1 base and the J gene end by 16 bases; junction bases not matched to a gene: 10. The CDR3 covers 13 residues.

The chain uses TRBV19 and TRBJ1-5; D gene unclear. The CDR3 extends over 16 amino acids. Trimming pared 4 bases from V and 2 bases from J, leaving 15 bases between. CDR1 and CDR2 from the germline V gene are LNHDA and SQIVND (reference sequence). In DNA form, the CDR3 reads TGTGCCAGTAGTAGGGCCCAAGGTGGGGGCAATCAGCCCCAGCATTTT. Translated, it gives CASSRAQGGGNQPQHF. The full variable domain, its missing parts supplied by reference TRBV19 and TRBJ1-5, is DGGITQSPKYLFRKEGQNVTLSCEQNLNHDAMYWYRQDPGQGLRLIYYSQIVNDFQKGDIAEGYSVSREKKESFPLTVTSAQKNPTAFYLCASSRAQGGGNQPQHFGDGTRLSIL.

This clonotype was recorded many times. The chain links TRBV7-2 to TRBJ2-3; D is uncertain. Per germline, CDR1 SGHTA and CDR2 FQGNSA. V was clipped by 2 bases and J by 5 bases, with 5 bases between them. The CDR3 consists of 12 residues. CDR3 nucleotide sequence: TGTGCCAGCAGCTTATGGAGAGATACGCAGTATTTT. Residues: CASSLWRDTQYF.

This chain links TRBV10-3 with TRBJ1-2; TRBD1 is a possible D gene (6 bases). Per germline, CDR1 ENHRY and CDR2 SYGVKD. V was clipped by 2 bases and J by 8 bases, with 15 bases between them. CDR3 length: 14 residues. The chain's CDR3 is CAISEGLQGVGYTF. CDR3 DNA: TGTGCCATCAGTGAGGGCCTACAGGGAGTCGGCTACACCTTC.

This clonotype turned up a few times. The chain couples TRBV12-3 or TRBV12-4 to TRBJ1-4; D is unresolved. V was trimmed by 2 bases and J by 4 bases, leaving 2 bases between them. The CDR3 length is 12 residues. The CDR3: CASSLINEKLFF. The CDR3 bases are TGTGCCAGCAGTTTAATTAATGAAAAACTGTTTTTT.

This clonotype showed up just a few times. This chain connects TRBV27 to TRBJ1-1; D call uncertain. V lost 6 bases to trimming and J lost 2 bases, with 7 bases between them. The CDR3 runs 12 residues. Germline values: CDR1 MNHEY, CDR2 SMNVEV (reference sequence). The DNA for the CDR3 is TGTGCCAGCAGGAGGAGTAACACTGAAGCTTTCTTT. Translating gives CASRRSNTEAFF.

In nucleotides, the CDR3 is TGTGCCAGCATTAACAATGAGCAGTTCTTC. Protein sequence: CASINNEQFF. This rearrangement joins TRBV7-6 to TRBJ2-1; the D is unclear. CDR3 size: 10 residues. The germline gives CDR1 SGHVS, CDR2 FNYEAQ. V dropped 7 bases and J dropped 5 bases, with 3 bases sitting between them.

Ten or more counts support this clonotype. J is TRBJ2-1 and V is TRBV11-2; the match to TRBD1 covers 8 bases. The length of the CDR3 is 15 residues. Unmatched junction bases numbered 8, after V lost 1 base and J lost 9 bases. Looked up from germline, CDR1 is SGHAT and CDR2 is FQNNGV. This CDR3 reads CASSLGQGAYTEQFF. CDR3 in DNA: TGTGCCAGCAGCTTAGGGCAGGGGGCGTATACTGAGCAGTTCTTC.

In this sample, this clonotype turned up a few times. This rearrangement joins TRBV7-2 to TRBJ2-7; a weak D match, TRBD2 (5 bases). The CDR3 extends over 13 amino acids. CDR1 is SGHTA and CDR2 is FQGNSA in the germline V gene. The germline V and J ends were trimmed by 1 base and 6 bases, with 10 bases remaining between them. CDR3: CASSLVLAREQYF. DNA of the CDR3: TGTGCCAGCAGCTTAGTCCTAGCTCGCGAGCAGTACTTC.

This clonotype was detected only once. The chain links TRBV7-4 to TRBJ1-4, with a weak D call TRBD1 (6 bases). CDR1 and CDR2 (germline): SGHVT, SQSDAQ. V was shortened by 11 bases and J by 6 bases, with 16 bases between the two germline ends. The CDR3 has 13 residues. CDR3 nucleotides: TGTGCCGGCCAGAAGACAGGCGATGAAAAACTGTTTTTT. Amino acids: CAGQKTGDEKLFF.

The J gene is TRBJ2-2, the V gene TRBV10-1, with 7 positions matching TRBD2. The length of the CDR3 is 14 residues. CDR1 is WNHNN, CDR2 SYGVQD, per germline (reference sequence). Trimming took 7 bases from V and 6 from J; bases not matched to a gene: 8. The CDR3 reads CASMEHAGAGELFF. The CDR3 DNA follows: TGCGCCAGCATGGAGCATGCGGGAGCCGGGGAGCTGTTTTTT.

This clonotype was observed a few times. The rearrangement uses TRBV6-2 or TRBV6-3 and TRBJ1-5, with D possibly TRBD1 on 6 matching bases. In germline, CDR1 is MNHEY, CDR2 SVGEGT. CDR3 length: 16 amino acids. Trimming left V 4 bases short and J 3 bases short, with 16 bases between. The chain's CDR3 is CASSFLPPGANQPQHF. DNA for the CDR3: TGTGCCAGCAGTTTCCTCCCCCCGGGGGCCAATCAGCCCCAGCATTTT.

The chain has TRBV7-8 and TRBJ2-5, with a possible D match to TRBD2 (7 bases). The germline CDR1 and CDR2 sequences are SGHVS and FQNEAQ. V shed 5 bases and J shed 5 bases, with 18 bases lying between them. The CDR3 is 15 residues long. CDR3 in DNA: TGTGCCAGCAGCCAAAGGCGGGGGCTTGGGGAGACCCAGTACTTC. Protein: CASSQRRGLGETQYF.

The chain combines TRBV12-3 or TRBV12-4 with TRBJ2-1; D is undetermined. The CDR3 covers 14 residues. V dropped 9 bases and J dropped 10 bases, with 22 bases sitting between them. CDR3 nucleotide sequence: TGTGCCAGTTCCCCTAACGACGGTAGCCGGGAGCAGTTCTTC. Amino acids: CASSPNDGSREQFF.

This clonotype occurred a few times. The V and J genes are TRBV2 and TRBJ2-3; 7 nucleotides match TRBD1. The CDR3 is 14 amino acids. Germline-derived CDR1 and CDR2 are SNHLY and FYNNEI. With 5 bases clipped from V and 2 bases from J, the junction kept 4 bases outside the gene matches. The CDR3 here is CASSSTGITDTQYF. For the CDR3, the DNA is TGTGCCAGCAGTTCGACAGGGATCACAGATACGCAGTATTTT.

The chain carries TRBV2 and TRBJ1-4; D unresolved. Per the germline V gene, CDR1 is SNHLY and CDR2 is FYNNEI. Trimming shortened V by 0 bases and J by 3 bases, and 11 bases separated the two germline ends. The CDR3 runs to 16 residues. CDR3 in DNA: TGTGCCAGCAGTGAAGCTGAAGGGTGGGCTAATGAAAAACTGTTTTTT. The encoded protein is CASSEAEGWANEKLFF.

CDR3 amino acids: CSASAEADTQYF. CDR3 nucleotide sequence: TGCAGTGCTAGTGCGGAGGCAGATACGCAGTATTTT. The chain recombines TRBV20-1 with TRBJ2-3; the D gene is possibly TRBD2 (5 bases). The CDR3 has 12 amino acids. Between the trimmed V and J ends, which lost 3 bases and 4 bases, there was a span of 8 bases. The germline CDR1 and CDR2 sequences are DFQATT and SNEGSKA (reference sequence).

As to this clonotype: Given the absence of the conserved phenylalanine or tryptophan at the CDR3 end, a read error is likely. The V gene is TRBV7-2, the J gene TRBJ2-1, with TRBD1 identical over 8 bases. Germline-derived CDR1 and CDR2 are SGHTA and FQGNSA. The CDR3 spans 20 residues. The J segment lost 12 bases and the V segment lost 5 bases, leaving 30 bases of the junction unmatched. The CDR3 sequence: CASSRRAGQGFIGGAPRQFS. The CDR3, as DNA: TGTGCCAGCAGCAGACGGGCAGGACAGGGTTTTATTGGCGGAGCGCCTCGGCAGTTCTCC.

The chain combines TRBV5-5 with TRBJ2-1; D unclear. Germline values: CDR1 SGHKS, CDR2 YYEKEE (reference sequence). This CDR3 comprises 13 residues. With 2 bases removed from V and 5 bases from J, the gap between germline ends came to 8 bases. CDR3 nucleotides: TGTGCCAGCAGCTTTAGGGTCAACAATGAGCAGTTCTTC. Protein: CASSFRVNNEQFF.

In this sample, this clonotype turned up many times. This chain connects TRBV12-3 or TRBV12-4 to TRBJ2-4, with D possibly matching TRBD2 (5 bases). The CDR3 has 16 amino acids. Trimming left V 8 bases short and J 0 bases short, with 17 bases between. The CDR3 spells CASLPGLALAKNIQYF. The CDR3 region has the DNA TGTGCCAGCCTCCCCGGGCTAGCACTAGCCAAAAACATTCAGTACTTC.

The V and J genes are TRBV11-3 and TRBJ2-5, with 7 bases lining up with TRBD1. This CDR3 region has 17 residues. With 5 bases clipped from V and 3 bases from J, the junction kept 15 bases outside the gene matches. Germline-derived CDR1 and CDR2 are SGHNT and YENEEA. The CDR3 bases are TGTGCCAGCAGCACGGGTTGGGCTAACGGGACAGAAGAGACCCAGTACTTC. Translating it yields CASSTGWANGTEETQYF. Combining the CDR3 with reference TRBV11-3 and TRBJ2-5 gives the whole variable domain EAGVVQSPRYKIIEKKQPVAFWCNPISGHNTLYWYLQNLGQGPELLIRYENEEAVDDSQLPKDRFSAERLKGVDSTLKIQPAELGDSAVYLCASSTGWANGTEETQYFGPGTRLLVL.

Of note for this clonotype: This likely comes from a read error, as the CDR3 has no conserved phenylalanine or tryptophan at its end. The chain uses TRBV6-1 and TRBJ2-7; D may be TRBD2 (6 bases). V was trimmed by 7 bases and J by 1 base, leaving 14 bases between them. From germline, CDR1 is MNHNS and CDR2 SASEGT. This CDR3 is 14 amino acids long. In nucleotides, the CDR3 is TGTGCCAGCACCACCCCGGGAGTGTCCTACGAGCAGTACTCC. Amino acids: CASTTPGVSYEQYS.

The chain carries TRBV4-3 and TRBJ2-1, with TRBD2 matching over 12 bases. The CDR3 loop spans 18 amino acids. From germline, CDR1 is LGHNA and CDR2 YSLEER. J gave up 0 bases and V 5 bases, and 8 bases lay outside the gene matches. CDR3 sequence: CASSGGTTSGSSYNEQFF. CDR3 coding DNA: TGCGCCAGCAGCGGAGGGACGACTAGCGGGAGCTCCTACAATGAGCAGTTCTTC.

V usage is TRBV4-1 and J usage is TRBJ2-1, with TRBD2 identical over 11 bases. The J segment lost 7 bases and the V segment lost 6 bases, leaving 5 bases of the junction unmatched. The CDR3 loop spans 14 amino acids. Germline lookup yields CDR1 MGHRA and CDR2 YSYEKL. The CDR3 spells CASRQGLAVNEQFF. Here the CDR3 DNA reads TGCGCCAGCAGACAGGGACTAGCGGTGAATGAGCAGTTCTTC.

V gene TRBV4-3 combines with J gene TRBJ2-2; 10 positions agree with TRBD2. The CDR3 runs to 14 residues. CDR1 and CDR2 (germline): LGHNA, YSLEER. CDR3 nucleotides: TGCGCGAGCGGGAGGGGGACTAATCCCGGGGAGCTGTTTTTT. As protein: CASGRGTNPGELFF.